This record looks at one T cell receptor beta chain sequence and its context. The CDR3 length is 14 residues. CDR1 and CDR2 from the germline V gene are MNHEY and SMNVEV (reference sequence). Trimming removed 0 bases at V and 7 bases at J, with 12 bases between. This entry comes from a study of blood T cell repertoires in COVID-19. Cohort 3 donors counted as recovered after two negative PCRs, clearance, or resolved symptoms. Source study methods: Estimates of nucleated cell counts were drawn from the amplification of reference gene primers. Profiled with immunoSEQ multiplex PCR; TCRdb holds only in-frame clones, not every one. V, J and clone size reflect that table, while D and trimming were determined from the DNA. Here the sample spans roughly 450,000 clones, 90% being singletons.

The chain recombines TRBV27 with TRBJ1-1, with D possibly being TRBD1 (5 bases). The sequence derives from a man aged 18 to 29 who had recovered from COVID-19. The sample comprised PBMCs or T cells enriched from blood (not recorded which). CDR3 amino acids: CASSLSQGRVEAFF. The CDR3 DNA reads as TGTGCCAGCAGTTTATCCCAGGGTAGGGTTGAAGCTTTCTTT.